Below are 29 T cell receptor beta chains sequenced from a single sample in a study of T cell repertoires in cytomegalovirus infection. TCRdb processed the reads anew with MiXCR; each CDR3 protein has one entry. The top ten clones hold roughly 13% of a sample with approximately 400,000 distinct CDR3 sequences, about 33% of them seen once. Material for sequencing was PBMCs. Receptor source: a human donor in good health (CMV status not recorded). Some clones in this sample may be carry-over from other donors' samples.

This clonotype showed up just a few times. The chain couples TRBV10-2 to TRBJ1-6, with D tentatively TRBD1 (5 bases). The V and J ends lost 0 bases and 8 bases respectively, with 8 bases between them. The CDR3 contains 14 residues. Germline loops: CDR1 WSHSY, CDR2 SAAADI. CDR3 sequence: CASSESQGYSPLHF. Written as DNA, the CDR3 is TGCGCCAGCAGTGAGTCTCAGGGATATTCACCCCTCCACTTT.

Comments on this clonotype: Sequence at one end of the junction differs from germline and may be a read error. The CDR3 sequence: CASSLAGTVSDYEQYF. The CDR3 nucleotides are TGTGCCAGTAGCTTAGCGGGGACAGTTTCGGACTACGAGCAGTACTTC. The chain is built from TRBV7-8 and TRBJ2-7; a weak D match, TRBD2 (8 bases). This CDR3 contains 16 residues. The V gene's germline CDR1 is SGHVS and CDR2 FQNEAQ.

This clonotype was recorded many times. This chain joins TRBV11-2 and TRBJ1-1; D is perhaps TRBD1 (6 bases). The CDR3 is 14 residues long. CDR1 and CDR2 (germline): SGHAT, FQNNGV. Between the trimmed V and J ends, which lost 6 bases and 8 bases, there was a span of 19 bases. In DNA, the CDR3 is TGTGCCAGCAGTCCCTCCGGGACACCTCCAGAAGCTTTCTTT. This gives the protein CASSPSGTPPEAFF.

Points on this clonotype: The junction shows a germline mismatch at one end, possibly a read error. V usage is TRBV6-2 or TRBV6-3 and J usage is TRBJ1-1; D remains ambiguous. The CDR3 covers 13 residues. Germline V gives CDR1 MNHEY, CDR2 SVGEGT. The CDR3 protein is CARSRQTNTESFF. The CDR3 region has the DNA TGTGCCAGAAGCCGCCAGACGAACACTGAATCTTTCTTT.

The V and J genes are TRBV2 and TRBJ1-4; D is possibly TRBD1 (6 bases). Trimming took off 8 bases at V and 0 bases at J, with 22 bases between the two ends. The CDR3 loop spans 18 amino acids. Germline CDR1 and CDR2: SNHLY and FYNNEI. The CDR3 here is CASEGRQAYEATNEKLFF. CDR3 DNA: TGTGCCAGCGAAGGGAGACAGGCGTATGAGGCAACTAATGAAAAACTGTTTTTT.

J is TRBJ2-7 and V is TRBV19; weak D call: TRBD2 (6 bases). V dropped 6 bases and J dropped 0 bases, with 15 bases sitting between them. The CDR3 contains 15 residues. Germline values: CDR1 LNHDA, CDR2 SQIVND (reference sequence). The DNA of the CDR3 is TGTGCCAGTAGCCGCGGGGCCAGGAGCTCCTACGAGCAGTACTTC. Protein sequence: CASSRGARSSYEQYF.

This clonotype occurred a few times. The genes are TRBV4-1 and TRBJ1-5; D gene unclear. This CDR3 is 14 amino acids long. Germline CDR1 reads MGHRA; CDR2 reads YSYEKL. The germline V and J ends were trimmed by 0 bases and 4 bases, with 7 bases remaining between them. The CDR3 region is CASSQDNPNQPQHF. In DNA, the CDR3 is TGCGCCAGCAGCCAAGATAACCCAAATCAGCCCCAGCATTTT.

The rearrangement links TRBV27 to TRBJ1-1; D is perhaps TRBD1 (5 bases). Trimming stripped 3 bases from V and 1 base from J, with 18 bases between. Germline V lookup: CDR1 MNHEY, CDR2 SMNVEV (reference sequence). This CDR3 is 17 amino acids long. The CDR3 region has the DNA TGTGCCAGCAGTTTCTCCCCTCGGGGGGACCGGAACACTGAAGCTTTCTTT. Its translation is CASSFSPRGDRNTEAFF.

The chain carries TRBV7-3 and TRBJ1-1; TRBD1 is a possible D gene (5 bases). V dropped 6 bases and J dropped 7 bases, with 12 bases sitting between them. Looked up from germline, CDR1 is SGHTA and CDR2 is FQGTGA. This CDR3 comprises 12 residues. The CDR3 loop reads CASSNLGGEAFF. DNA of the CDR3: TGTGCCAGCAGTAATCTGGGGGGTGAAGCTTTCTTT.

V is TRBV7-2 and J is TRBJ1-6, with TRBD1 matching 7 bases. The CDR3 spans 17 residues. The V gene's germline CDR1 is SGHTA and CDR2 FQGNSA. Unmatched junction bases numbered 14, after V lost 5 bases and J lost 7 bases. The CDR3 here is CASSGRQGLNTNSPLHF. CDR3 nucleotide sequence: TGTGCCAGCAGCGGGAGACAGGGACTTAATACAAATTCACCCCTCCACTTT.

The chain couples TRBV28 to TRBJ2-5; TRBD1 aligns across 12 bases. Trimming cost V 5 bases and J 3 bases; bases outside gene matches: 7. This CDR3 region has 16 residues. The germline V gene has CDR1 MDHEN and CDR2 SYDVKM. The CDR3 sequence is CASSTAGTGGEETQYF. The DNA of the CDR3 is TGTGCCAGCAGTACCGCCGGGACAGGGGGCGAAGAGACCCAGTACTTC.

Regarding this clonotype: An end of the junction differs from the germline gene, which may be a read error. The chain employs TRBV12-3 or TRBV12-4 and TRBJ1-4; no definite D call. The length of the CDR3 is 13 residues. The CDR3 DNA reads TGTGCCAGAAGTTCCATGGCTAATGAAAAAATGTTTTTT. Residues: CARSSMANEKMFF.

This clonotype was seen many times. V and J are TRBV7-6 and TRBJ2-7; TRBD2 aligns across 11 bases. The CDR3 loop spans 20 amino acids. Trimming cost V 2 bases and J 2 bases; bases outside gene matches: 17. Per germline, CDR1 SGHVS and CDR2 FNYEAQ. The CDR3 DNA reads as TGTGCCAGCAGCTTAAGGGCTCCGGGGACTAGCGGATTACTAACCTACGAGCAGTACTTC. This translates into CASSLRAPGTSGLLTYEQYF.

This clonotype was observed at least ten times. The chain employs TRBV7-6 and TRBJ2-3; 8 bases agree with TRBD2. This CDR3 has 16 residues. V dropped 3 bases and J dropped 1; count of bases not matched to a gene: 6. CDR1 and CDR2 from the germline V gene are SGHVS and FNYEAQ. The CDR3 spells CASSLRRAGGTDTQYF. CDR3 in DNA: TGTGCCAGCAGCTTGAGAAGAGCGGGGGGCACAGATACGCAGTATTTT.

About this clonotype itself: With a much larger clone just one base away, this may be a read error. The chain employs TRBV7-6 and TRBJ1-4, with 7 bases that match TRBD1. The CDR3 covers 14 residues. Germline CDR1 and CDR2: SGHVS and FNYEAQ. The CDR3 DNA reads TGTGCCAGCAGCCGGGACAGCTCTAATGCAAAACTGTTTTTT. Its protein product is CASSRDSSNAKLFF.

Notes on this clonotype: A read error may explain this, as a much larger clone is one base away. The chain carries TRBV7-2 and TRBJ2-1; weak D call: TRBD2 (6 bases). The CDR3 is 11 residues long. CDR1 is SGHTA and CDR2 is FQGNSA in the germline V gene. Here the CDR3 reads CASSPRDSQLF. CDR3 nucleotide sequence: TGTGCCAGCAGCCCCCGGGACTCGCAGTTGTTC.

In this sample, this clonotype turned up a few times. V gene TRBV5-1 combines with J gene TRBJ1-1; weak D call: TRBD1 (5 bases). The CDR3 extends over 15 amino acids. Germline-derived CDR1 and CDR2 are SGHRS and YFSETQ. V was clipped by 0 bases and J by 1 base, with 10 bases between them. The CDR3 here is CASSLDPGPNTEAFF. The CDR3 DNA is TGCGCCAGCAGCTTGGATCCAGGGCCGAACACTGAAGCTTTCTTT.

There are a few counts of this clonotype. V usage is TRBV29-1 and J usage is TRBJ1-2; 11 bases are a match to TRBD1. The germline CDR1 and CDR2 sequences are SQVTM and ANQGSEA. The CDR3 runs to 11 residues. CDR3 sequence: CVDRGRRGYTF. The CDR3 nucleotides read TGCGTGGACAGGGGGCGGAGAGGCTACACCTTC.

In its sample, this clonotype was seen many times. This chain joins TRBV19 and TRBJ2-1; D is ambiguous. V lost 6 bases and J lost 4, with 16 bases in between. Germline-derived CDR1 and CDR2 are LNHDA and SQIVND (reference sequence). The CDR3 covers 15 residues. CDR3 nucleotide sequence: TGTGCCAGTAGCCCCGAGTCAGTGAGTTACAATGAGCAGTTCTTC. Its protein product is CASSPESVSYNEQFF.

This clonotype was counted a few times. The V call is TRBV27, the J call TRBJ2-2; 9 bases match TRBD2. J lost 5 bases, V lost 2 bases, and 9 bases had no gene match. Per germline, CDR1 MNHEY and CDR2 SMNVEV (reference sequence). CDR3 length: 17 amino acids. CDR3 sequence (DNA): TGTGCCAGCAGTTTAAATACATGGCTAGCGGGAACCGGGGAGCTGTTTTTT. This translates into CASSLNTWLAGTGELFF.

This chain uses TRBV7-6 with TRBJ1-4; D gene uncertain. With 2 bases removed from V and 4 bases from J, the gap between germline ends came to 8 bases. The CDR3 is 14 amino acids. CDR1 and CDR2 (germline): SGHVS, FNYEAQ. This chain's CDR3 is CASSLRQRNEKLFF. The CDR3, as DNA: TGTGCCAGCAGCTTAAGGCAGCGTAATGAAAAACTGTTTTTT.

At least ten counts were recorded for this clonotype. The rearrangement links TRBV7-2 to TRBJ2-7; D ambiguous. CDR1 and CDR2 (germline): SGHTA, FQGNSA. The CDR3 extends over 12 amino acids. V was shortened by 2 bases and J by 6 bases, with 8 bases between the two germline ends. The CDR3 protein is CASSLSRLEQYF. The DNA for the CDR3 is TGTGCCAGCAGCTTATCTCGTCTCGAGCAGTACTTC.

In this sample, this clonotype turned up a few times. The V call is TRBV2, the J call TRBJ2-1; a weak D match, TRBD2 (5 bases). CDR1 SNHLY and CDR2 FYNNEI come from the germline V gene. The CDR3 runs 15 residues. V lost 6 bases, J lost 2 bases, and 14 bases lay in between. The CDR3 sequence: CASRAETGTYNEQFF. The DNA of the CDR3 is TGTGCCAGCAGGGCGGAGACGGGGACCTACAATGAGCAGTTCTTC.

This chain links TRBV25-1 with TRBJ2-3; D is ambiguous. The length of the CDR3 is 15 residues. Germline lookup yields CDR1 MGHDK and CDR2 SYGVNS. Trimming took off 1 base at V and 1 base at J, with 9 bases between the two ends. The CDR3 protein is CASSEWAAGTDTQYF. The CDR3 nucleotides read TGTGCCAGCAGTGAATGGGCGGCAGGCACAGATACGCAGTATTTT.

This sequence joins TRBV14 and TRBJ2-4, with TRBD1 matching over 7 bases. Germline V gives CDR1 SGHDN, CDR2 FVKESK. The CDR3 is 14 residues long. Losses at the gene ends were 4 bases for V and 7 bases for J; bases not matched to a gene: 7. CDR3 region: CASSRNRGSNIQYF. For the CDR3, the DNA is TGTGCCAGCAGCCGGAACAGGGGTTCTAACATTCAGTACTTC.

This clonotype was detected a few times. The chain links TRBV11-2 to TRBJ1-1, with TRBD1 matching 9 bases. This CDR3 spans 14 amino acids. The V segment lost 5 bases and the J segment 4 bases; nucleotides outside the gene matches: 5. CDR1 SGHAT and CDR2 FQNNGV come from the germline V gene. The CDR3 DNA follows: TGTGCCAGCAGCCCACAGGGGGCGCGCACTGAAGCTTTCTTT. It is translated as CASSPQGARTEAFF.

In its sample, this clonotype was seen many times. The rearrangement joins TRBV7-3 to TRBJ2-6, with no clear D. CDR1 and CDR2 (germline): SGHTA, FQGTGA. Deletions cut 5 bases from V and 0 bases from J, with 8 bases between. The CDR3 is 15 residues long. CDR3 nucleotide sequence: TGTGCCAGCAGCCCTCAGAGCTCTGGGGCCAACGTCCTGACTTTC. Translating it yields CASSPQSSGANVLTF.

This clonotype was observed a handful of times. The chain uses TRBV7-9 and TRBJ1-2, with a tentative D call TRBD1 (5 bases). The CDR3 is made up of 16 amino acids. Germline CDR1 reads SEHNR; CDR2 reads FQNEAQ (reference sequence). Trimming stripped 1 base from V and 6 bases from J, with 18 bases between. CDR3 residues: CASSLELRQGGNGYTF. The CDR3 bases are TGTGCCAGCAGCTTAGAACTTAGGCAGGGAGGCAATGGCTACACCTTC.

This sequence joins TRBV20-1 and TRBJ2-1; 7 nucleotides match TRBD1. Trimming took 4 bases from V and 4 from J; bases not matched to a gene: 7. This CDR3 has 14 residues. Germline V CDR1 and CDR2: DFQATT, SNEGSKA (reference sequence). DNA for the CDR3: TGCAGTGCTAATGGACAGGATATTTACAATGAGCAGTTCTTC. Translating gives CSANGQDIYNEQFF.